The present T cell receptor (beta chain) was sequenced within a study of T cell responses to AZD1222 COVID-19 vaccine. For the study at large: Pooled together were second doses at about 4 or about 12 weeks.

The CDR3 runs to 14 residues. Notes on the study in general: Only a handful of AZD1222 recipients tested seropositive at baseline. Clonal diversity was possibly underestimated, and white British individuals and females predominated among donors. Once two AZD1222 doses were given, Spike-specific TCR breadth and depth went up.

The table came from immunoSEQ multiplex PCR; TCRdb's copy has only in-frame clones and leaves some out. The sample has 150,000 to 200,000 clones, 80% to 95% seen once; the top ten hold approximately 3.9%. In regard to this clone: The antigen remains undetermined.

The chain combines TRBV21-1 with TRBJ1-1. TRBV21-1 is a pseudogene. The clonotype originates from an adult in good health. Sequenced here: peripheral blood, sampled on day 0 of AZD1222 vaccination. The DNA of the CDR3 is TGTGCCAGCAGCAAAGCCCGAAGGAACACTGAAGCTTTCTTT. This sequence encodes CASSKARRNTEAFF.